The present T cell receptor (beta chain) was sequenced within a study of tumor and adjacent non-tumor tissue in lung cancer. Study details: There were fewer than 15 adenocarcinoma, a couple of squamous cell carcinoma and 1 small cell lung cancer cases. Stage I to III disease affected about ten men and 4 or 5 women aged about 30 to 85. Samples averaged around 4.2 million productive TCRbeta reads each. Broader study findings: Top 100 clones took a larger repertoire share in normal lung.

Three rounds of nested PCR, following a modified ARM-PCR protocol, produced the TCRbeta library. TCRdb reprocessed the multiplex PCR reads via MiXCR and lists one record per CDR3 protein. Among roughly 140,000 distinct CDR3 sequences, approximately 72% were seen once, and the ten largest hold 15% to 20%. Germline loops: CDR1 DFQATT, CDR2 SNEGSKA (reference sequence). The CDR3 runs to 14 residues. Between the trimmed V and J ends, which lost 3 bases and 4 bases, there was a span of 14 bases. RNA was extracted from bulk tissue without any cell sorting. Comment on this clonotype: The antigen is unknown.

The chain is built from TRBV20-1 and TRBJ2-3, with D perhaps matching TRBD1 or TRBD2 (5 bases each). The sequence was collected from a man aged 55 to 70 with small cell lung cancer. Sequenced input: lung tumor tissue. As DNA, the CDR3 is TGCAGTGCTAGGGGGGTGGCAAGCGCAGATACGCAGTATTTT. As protein: CSARGVASADTQYF.